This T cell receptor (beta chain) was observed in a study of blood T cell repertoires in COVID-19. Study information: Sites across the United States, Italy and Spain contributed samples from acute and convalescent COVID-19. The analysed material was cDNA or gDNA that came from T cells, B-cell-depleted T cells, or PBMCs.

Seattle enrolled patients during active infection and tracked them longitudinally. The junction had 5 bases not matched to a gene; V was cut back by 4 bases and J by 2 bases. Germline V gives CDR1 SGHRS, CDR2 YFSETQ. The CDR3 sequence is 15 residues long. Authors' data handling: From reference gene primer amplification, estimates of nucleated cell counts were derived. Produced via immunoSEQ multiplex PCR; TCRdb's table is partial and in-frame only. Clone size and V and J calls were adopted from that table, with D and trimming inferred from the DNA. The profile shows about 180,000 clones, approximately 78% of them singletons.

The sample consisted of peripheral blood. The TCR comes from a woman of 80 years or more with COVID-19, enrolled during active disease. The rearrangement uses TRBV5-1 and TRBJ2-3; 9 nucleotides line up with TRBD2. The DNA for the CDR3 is TGCGCCAGCAGCCCCCGACTAGCGGACACAGATACGCAGTATTTT. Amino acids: CASSPRLADTDTQYF.